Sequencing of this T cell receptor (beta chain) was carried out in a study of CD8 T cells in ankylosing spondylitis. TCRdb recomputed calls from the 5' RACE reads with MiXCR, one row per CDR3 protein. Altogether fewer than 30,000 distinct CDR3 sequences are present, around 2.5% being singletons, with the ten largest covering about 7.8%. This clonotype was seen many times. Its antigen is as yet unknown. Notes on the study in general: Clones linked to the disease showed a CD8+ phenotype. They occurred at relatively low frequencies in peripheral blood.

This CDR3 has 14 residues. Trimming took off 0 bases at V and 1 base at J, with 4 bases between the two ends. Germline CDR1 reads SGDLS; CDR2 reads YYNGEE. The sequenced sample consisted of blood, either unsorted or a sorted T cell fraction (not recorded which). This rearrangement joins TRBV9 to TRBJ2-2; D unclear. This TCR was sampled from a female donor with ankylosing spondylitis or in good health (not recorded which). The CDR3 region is CASSVGVNTGELFF. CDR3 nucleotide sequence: TGTGCCAGCAGCGTAGGTGTGAACACCGGGGAGCTGTTTTTT.